The clone carrying this T cell receptor (beta chain) was observed a few times. As yet, its antigen is unknown. This entry is derived from a study of blood T cells in healthy people across ages. Trimming removed 1 base from V and 5 bases from J, with 9 bases in between. The CDR3 sequence is 14 residues long. The germline V gene has CDR1 LGHNA and CDR2 YSLEER. A sample-barcoded 5' primer and a J-beta primer mix were used in a second PCR of about 6 to 12 cycles. TCRdb redid the calling of the 5' RACE reads with MiXCR, one entry per CDR3 protein. The table lists about 680,000 distinct CDR3 sequences, 49% of them singletons. Broader study findings: Estimated diversity that came from one million T cells was considered an underestimate. TCR beta diversity per million T cells fell roughly linearly with age.

Sample: blood. The chain joins TRBV4-3 to TRBJ1-5, with D perhaps matching TRBD1 (6 bases). The sequence was obtained from a woman between 55 and 75 years old in good health. The CDR3 spells CASSQGTDDQPQHF. CDR3 bases: TGCGCCAGCAGCCAAGGGACAGACGATCAGCCCCAGCATTTT.